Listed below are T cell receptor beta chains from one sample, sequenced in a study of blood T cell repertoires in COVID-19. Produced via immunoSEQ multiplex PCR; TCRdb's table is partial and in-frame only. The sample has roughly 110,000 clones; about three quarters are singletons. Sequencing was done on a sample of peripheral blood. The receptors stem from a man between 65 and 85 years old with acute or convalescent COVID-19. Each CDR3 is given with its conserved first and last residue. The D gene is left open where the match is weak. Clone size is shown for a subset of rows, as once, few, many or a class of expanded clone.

DNA: TGTGCCAGCAGTGGGTTGACGGGGGGGCCAGATACGCAGTATTTT; CDR3: CASSGLTGGPDTQYF; D: TRBD2; size: .; V: TRBV25-1; J: TRBJ2-3
DNA: TGTGCCAGCAGTTACTCGTCCAGGGGTAACACTGAAGCTTTCTTT; CDR3: CASSYSSRGNTEAFF; D: .; size: .; V: TRBV6-5; J: TRBJ1-1
DNA: TGTGCCAGCTCACCTTTTCAGCGGGACTCCTATAATTCACCCCTCCACTTT; CDR3: CASSPFQRDSYNSPLHF; D: .; size: .; V: TRBV18; J: TRBJ1-6
DNA: TGCGCCAGCAGCCCGACAGGGGCCCCAGATACGCAGTATTTT; CDR3: CASSPTGAPDTQYF; D: TRBD1; size: .; V: TRBV5-1; J: TRBJ2-3
DNA: TGTGCCAGCAGCGTAGGAGGATCGCTATATGGCTACACCTTC; CDR3: CASSVGGSLYGYTF; D: .; size: .; V: TRBV9; J: TRBJ1-2
DNA: TGTGCCAGCAAACTTCGGGCCCAGGGTGGCAATCAGCCCCAGCATTTT; CDR3: CASKLRAQGGNQPQHF; D: .; size: .; V: TRBV2; J: TRBJ1-5
DNA: TGTGCCAGCAGCTTCCATTCCCCAGGGGGGAGCTCCTATAATTCACCCCTCCACTTT; CDR3: CASSFHSPGGSSYNSPLHF; D: TRBD1; size: .; V: TRBV7-2; J: TRBJ1-6
DNA: TGTGCCAGCAGCCCCGGGGACAGGGGTGCCGCTGGGCAGTACTTC; CDR3: CASSPGDRGAAGQYF; D: TRBD1; size: .; V: TRBV7-8; J: TRBJ2-7
DNA: TGTGCCAGCAGTTTCGAGGTACGTACCTCTGGAAACACCATATATTTT; CDR3: CASSFEVRTSGNTIYF; D: .; size: few; V: TRBV28; J: TRBJ1-3
DNA: TGTGCCAGCAGCGTAGATTCGATCGGTTCACCCCTCCACTTT; CDR3: CASSVDSIGSPLHF; D: .; size: .; V: TRBV9; J: TRBJ1-6
DNA: TGTGCCAGCAGCTTGCCCCCGGATACGCAGTATTTT; CDR3: CASSLPPDTQYF; D: .; size: .; V: TRBV5-5; J: TRBJ2-3
DNA: TGCGCCAGCAGCTTGGGGGACAGCTACAATGAGCAGTTCTTC; CDR3: CASSLGDSYNEQFF; D: TRBD1; size: .; V: TRBV5-1; J: TRBJ2-1
DNA: TGTGCCAGTAGTATAGTTGGGCCAGGGTCGCAGTATTTT; CDR3: CASSIVGPGSQYF; D: .; size: .; V: TRBV19; J: TRBJ2-3
DNA: TGTGCCAGTAGTTCGGATCGTAGCGGGGGGGCCACCGGGGAGCTGTTTTTT; CDR3: CASSSDRSGGATGELFF; D: TRBD2; size: .; V: TRBV19; J: TRBJ2-2
DNA: TGTGCCAGCAGTTCTACTAGGGATACGCAGTATTTT; CDR3: CASSSTRDTQYF; D: .; size: .; V: TRBV28; J: TRBJ2-3
DNA: TGCGCCAGCAGCTTGGGTGCGGGGGGGCCTATAAATGAGCAGTTCTTC; CDR3: CASSLGAGGPINEQFF; D: TRBD2; size: .; V: TRBV5-1; J: TRBJ2-1
DNA: TGTGCCAGCAGCTTGGTGCAGGCCTCTAATGAAAAACTGTTTTTT; CDR3: CASSLVQASNEKLFF; D: .; size: .; V: TRBV5-5; J: TRBJ1-4
DNA: TGTGCCAGCAGTTTAGTCGGGTGGCAAGCTTTCTTT; CDR3: CASSLVGWQAFF; D: .; size: .; V: TRBV12-3/TRBV12-4; J: TRBJ1-1